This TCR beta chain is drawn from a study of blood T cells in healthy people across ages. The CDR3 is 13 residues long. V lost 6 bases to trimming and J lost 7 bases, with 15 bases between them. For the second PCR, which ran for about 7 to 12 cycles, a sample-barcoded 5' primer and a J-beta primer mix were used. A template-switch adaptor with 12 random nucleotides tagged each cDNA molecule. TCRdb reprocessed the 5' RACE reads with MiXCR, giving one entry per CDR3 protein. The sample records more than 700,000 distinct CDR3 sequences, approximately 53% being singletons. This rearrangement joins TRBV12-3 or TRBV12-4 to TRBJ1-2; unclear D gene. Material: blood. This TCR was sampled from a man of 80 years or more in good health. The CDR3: CASSLEHNAGYTF. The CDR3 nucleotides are TGTGCCAGCAGCCTGGAACACAACGCTGGCTACACCTTC.